This T cell receptor beta chain was documented in a study of OX40 agonist ivuxolimab in advanced cancers. The study, taken as a whole, reports: The study did not work out the antigen specificity of the expanded peripheral T cells.

On this clone: Its target is unknown.

Germline V gives CDR1 MNHNY, CDR2 SVGAGI (reference sequence). V shed 2 bases and J 8 bases; nucleotides not matched to a gene: 8. This CDR3 contains 14 residues. Generated by immunoSEQ multiplex PCR, the TCRdb table keeps only in-frame clones and is missing some. Of tens of thousands of clones listed, about 85% are singletons. The sequencing here drew on CD4+ or CD8+ T cells sorted from blood, taken in a trial of the OX40 agonist ivuxolimab. The chain is built from TRBV6-6 and TRBJ1-2; 7 positions match TRBD1. The receptor's source is an adult with an advanced solid tumor such as melanoma, head and neck, liver or kidney cancer. The CDR3 is CASSYRGRADGYTF. CDR3 nucleotide sequence: TGTGCCAGCAGTTACAGGGGGCGCGCCGACGGCTACACCTTC.